This T cell receptor (beta chain) was profiled in a study of blood T cell repertoires in COVID-19. Background on the study: Acute and convalescent COVID-19 specimens originated in the United States, Italy and Spain. The cDNA or gDNA used as material had been derived from T cells, B-cell-depleted T cells, or PBMCs.

As handled by the study authors: Counts of nucleated cells, estimated from reference gene primer amplification, were obtained. Some clones are missing from TCRdb's copy, which holds only in-frame ones; the method was immunoSEQ multiplex PCR. The V and J calls and clone size come from that table; D and trimming were worked out from the DNA. The sample holds almost 400,000 clones, around 87% seen once. Germline V lookup: CDR1 SGHRS, CDR2 YFSETQ. This CDR3 region has 14 residues. Trimming took 0 bases from V and 4 from J, leaving 8 bases between them. Input material: PBMCs or T cells enriched from blood (not recorded which). The V call is TRBV5-1, the J call TRBJ1-5; D is ambiguous. This receptor was taken from a woman aged 25 to 39 with acute COVID-19. The CDR3 DNA is TGCGCCAGCAGCTTGGACGGGATTAATCAGCCCCAGCATTTT. Translation gives CASSLDGINQPQHF.